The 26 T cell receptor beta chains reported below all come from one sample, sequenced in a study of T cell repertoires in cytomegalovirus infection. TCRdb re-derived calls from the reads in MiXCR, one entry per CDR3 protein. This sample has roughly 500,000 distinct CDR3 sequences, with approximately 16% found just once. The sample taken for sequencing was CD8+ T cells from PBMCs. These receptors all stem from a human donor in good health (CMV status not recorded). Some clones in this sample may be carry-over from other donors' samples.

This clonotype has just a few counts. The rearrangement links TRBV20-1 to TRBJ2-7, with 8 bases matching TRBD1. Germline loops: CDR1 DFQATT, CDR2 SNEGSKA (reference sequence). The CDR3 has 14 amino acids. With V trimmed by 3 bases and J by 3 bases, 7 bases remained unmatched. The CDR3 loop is CSASPGQAHYEQYF. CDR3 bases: TGCAGTGCTAGCCCGGGACAGGCGCACTACGAGCAGTACTTC.

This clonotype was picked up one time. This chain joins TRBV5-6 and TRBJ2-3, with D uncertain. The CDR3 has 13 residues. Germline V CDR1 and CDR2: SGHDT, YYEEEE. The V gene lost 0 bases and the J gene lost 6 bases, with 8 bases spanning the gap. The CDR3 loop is CASSLDVEDTQYF. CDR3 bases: TGTGCCAGCAGCTTGGATGTAGAGGATACGCAGTATTTT.

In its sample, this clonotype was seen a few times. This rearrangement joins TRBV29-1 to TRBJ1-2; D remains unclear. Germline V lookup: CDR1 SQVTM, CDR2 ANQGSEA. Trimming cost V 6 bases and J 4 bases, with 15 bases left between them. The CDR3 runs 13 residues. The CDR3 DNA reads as TGCAGCGTGTCGGACCGCTCGGCCTATGGCTACACCTTC. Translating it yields CSVSDRSAYGYTF.

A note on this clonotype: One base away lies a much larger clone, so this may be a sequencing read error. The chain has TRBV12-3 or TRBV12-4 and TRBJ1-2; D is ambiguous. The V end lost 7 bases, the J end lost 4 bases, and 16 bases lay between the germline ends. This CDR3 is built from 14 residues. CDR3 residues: CASTPTGDFYGYTF. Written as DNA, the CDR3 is TGTGCCAGCACCCCGACCGGAGATTTCTATGGCTACACCTTC.

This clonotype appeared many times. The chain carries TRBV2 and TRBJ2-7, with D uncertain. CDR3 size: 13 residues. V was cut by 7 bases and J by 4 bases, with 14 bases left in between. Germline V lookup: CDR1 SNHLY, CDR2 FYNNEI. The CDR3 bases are TGTGCCAGCATGAAAACGGACCATTACGAGCAGTACTTC. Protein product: CASMKTDHYEQYF.

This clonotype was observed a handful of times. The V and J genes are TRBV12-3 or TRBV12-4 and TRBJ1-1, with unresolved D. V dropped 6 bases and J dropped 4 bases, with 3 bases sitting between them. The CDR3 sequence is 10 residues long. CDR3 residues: CASRTTEAFF. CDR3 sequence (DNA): TGTGCCAGCAGGACCACTGAAGCTTTCTTT.

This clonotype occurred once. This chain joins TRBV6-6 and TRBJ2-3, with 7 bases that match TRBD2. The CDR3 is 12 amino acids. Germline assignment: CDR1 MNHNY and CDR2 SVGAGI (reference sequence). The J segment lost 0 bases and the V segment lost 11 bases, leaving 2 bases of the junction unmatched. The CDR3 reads CAVGGSTDTQYF. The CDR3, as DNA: TGTGCCGTCGGGGGGAGCACAGATACGCAGTATTTT.

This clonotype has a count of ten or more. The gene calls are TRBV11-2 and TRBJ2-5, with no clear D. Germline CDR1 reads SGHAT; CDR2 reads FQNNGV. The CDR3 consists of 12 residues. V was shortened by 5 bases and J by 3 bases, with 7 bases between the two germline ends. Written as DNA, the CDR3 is TGTGCCAGCAGCCCCCAGGAAGAGACCCAGTACTTC. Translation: CASSPQEETQYF.

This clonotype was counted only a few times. The CDR3 DNA is TGCGCCAGCAGCTCGGACAGGGGCGGTGGCTATGGCTACACCTTC. Protein sequence: CASSSDRGGGYGYTF. The chain carries TRBV5-1 and TRBJ1-2, with 9 nucleotides matching TRBD1. The CDR3 covers 15 residues. Germline assignment: CDR1 SGHRS and CDR2 YFSETQ. Trimming at V came to 3 bases and at J to 4 bases, leaving 7 bases not matched to a gene. The full variable domain, its missing parts supplied by reference TRBV5-1 and TRBJ1-2, is KAGVTQTPRYLIKTRGQQVTLSCSPISGHRSVSWYQQTPGQGLQFLFEYFSETQRNKGNFPGRFSGRQFSNSRSEMNVSTLELGDSALYLCASSSDRGGGYGYTFGSGTRLTVV.

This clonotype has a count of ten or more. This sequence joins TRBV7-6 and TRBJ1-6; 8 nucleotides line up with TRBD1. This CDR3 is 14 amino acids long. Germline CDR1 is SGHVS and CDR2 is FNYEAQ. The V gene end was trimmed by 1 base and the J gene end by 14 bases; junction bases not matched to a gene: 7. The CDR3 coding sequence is TGTGCCAGCAGCTTAGATAGAGCAGGGGGCACCCTCCACTTT. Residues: CASSLDRAGGTLHF.

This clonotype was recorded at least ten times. The CDR3 sequence is CASSRGTNQPQHF. The CDR3, as DNA: TGTGCCAGCAGTCGGGGGACTAATCAGCCCCAGCATTTT. The chain has TRBV12-3 or TRBV12-4 and TRBJ1-5; possibly TRBD1 for D (5 bases). Trimming left V 5 bases short and J 4 bases short, with 9 bases between. The CDR3 covers 13 residues.

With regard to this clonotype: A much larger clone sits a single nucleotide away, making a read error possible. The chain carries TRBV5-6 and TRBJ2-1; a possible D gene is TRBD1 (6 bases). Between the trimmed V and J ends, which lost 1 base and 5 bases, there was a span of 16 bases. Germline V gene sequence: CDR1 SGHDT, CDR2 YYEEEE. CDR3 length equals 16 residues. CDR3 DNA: TGTGCCAGCAGCTTGTCATTAACAGGGTTAAACAATGAGCAGTTCTTC. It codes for CASSLSLTGLNNEQFF.

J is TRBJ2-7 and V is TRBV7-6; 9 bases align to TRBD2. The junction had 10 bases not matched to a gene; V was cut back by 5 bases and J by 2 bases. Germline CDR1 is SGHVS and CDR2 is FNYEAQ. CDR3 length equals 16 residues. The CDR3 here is CASSPPLAGEAYEQYF. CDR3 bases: TGTGCCAGCAGCCCGCCCTTAGCGGGAGAAGCCTACGAGCAGTACTTC.

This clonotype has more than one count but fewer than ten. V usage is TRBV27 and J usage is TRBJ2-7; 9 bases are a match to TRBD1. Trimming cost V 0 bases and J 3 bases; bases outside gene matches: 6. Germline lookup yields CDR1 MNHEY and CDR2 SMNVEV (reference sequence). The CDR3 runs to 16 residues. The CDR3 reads CASSLSQGAISYEQYF. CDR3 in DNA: TGTGCCAGCAGTTTATCACAGGGGGCGATAAGCTACGAGCAGTACTTC.

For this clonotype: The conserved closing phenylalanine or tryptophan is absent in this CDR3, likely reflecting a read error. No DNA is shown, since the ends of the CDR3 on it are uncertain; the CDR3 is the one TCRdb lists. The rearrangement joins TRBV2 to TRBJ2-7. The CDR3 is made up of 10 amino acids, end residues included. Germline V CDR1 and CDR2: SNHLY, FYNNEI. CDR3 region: CASSEQQQDY.

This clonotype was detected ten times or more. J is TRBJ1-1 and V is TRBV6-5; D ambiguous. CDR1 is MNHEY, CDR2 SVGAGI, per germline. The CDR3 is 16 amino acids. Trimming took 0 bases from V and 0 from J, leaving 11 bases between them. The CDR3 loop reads CASSYSRTVMNTEAFF. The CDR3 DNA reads TGTGCCAGCAGTTACTCGAGAACAGTCATGAACACTGAAGCTTTCTTT.

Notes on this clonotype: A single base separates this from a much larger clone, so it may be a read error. The CDR3 nucleotides read TGTGCCAGCAGCGCGCTACAGGGAGCAAAGACTGAAGCTTTCTTT. This codes for CASSALQGAKTEAFF. The genes are TRBV7-3 and TRBJ1-1, with D tentatively TRBD1 (6 bases). The CDR3 extends over 15 amino acids. CDR1 is SGHTA and CDR2 is FQGTGA in the germline V gene. Trimming pared 5 bases from V and 5 bases from J, leaving 18 bases between.

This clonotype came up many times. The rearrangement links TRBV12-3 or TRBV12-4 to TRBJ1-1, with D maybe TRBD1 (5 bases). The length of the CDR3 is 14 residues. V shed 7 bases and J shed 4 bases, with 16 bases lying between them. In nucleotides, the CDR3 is TGTGCCAGCACGTTAACCCGGGGCCCCACTGAAGCTTTCTTT. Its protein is CASTLTRGPTEAFF.

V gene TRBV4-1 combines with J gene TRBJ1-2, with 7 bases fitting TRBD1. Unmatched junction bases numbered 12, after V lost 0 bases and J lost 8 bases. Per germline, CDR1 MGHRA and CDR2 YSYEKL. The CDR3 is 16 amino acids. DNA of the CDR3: TGCGCCAGCAGCCAAGATCCGAGGGGGCGAAGTCGGGGCTACACCTTC. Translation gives CASSQDPRGRSRGYTF.

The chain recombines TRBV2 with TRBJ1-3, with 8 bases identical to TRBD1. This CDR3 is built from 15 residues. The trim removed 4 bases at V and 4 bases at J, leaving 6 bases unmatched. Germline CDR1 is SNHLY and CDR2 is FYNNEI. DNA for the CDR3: TGTGCCAGCAGTGGCGACAGGGGTGGCGGAAACACCATATATTTT. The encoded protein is CASSGDRGGGNTIYF. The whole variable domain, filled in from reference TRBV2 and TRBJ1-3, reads EPEVTQTPSHQVTQMGQEVILRCVPISNHLYFYWYRQILGQKVEFLVSFYNNEISEKSEIFDDQFSVERPDGSNFTLKIRSTKLEDSAMYFCASSGDRGGGNTIYFGEGSWLTVV.

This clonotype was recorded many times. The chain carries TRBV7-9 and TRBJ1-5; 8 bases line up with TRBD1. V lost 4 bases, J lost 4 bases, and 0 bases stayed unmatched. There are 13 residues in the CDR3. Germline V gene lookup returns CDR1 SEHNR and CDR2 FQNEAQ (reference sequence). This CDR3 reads CASSWDRNQPQHF. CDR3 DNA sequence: TGTGCCAGCAGCTGGGACAGGAATCAGCCCCAGCATTTT.

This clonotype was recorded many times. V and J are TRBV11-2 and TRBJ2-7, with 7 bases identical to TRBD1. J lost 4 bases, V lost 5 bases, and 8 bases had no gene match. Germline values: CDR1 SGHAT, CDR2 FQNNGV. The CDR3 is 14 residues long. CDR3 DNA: TGTGCCAGCAGCATTGGACAGGTCGCTTACGAGCAGTACTTC. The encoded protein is CASSIGQVAYEQYF. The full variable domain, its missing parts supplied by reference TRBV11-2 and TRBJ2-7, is EAGVAQSPRYKIIEKRQSVAFWCNPISGHATLYWYQQILGQGPKLLIQFQNNGVVDDSQLPKDRFSAERLKGVDSTLKIQPAKLEDSAVYLCASSIGQVAYEQYFGPGTRLTVT.

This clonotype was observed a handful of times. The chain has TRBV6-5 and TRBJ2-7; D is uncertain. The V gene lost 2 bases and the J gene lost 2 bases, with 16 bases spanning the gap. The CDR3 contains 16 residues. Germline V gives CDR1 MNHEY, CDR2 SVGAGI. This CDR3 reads CASSYGPQRLAYEQYF. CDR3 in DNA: TGTGCCAGCAGTTACGGTCCCCAACGTCTAGCCTACGAGCAGTACTTC.

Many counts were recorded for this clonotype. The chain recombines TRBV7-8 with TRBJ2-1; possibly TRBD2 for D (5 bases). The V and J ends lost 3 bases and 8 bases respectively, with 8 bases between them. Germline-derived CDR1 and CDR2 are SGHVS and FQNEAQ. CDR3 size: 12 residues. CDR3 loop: CASSLNGDEQFF. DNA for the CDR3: TGTGCCAGCAGCTTGAACGGGGATGAGCAGTTCTTC.

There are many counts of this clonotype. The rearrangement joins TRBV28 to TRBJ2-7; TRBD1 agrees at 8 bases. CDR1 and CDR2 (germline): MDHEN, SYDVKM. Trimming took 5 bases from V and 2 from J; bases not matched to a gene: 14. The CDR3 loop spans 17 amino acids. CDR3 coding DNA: TGTGCCAGCAGTCGACGTAGATCGGGACAGGAGGCCTACGAGCAGTACTTC. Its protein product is CASSRRRSGQEAYEQYF.

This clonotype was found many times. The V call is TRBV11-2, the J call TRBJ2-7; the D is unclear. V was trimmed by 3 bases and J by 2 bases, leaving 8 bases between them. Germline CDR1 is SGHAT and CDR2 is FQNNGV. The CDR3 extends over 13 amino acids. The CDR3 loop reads CASSLATPYEQYF. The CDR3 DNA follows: TGTGCCAGCAGCTTGGCTACCCCCTACGAGCAGTACTTC.